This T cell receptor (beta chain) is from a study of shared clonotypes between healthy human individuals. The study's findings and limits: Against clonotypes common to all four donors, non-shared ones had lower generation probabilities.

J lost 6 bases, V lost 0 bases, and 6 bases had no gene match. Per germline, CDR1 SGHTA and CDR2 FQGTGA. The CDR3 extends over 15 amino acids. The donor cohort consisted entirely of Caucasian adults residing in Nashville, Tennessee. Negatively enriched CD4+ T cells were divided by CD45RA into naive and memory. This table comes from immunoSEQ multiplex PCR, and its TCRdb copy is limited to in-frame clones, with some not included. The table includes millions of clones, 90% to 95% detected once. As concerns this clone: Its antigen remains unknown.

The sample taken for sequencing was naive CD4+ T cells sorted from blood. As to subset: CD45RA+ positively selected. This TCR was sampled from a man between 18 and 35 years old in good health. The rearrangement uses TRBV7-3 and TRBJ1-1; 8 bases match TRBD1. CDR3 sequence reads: CASSLTSGGFSEAFF. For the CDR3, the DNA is TGTGCCAGCAGCTTAACTTCAGGGGGCTTTTCTGAAGCTTTCTTT.